This T cell receptor (beta chain) was captured in a study of cytomegalovirus exposure and HLA in healthy donors. Vbeta (60) and Jbeta (13) primers were used in the PCR. Method: immunoSEQ multiplex PCR; TCRdb's copy keeps in-frame clones and lacks some. The sample's table shows 49,000 or so clones. The CDR3 is made up of 11 amino acids. V lost 6 bases and J 6 bases, leaving 12 bases between the germline ends. Germline-derived CDR1 and CDR2 are DFQATT and SNEGSKA (reference sequence). This TCR was sampled from a man aged 35-49 years in good health and CMV-seropositive. J is TRBJ2-7 and V is TRBV20-1, with TRBD1 as a possible D gene (6 bases). The sample consisted of PBMCs. The CDR3 is CSADGQTEQYF. In DNA, the CDR3 is TGCAGTGCGGACGGACAGACCGAGCAGTACTTC.